This entry lists 32 T cell receptor beta chains sequenced from one sample in a study of cytomegalovirus exposure and HLA in healthy donors. TCRdb keeps only in-frame clones here, not all; method: immunoSEQ multiplex PCR. The profile shows roughly 150,000 clones, about 88% of them singletons. Sequencing was performed on PBMCs. These receptors were obtained from a woman between 18 and 29 years old in good health and CMV-seropositive.

The V call is TRBV15, the J call TRBJ1-4; 8 nucleotides agree with TRBD1. Per the germline V gene, CDR1 is LNHNV and CDR2 is YYDKDF (reference sequence). This CDR3 is built from 16 residues. Trimming at V came to 1 base and at J to 2 bases, leaving 3 bases not matched to a gene. The CDR3 DNA reads TGTGCCACCAGCAGAGGGCGGACAGGGACTAATGAAAAACTGTTTTTT. It encodes CATSRGRTGTNEKLFF. The entire variable domain, with the rest obtained from reference TRBV15 and TRBJ1-4, is as follows: DAMVIQNPRYQVTQFGKPVTLSCSQTLNHNVMYWYQQKSSQAPKLLFHYYDKDFNNEADTPDNFQSRRPNTSFCFLDIRSPGLGDTAMYLCATSRGRTGTNEKLFFGSGTQLSVL.

The chain combines TRBV28 with TRBJ2-3; D might be TRBD2 (5 bases). The V end was cut by 6 bases, the J end by 2 bases, with 12 bases between. This CDR3 comprises 14 residues. Germline CDR1 MDHEN, CDR2 SYDVKM. The CDR3 region is CASRGWEPTDTQYF. CDR3 coding DNA: TGTGCCAGCAGGGGTTGGGAGCCCACAGATACGCAGTATTTT.

The chain has TRBV5-4 and TRBJ2-7, with 8 positions matching TRBD1. The junction had 8 bases not matched to a gene; V was cut back by 3 bases and J by 9 bases. Germline V CDR1 and CDR2: SGHNT, YYREEE (reference sequence). The CDR3 extends over 13 amino acids. Here the CDR3 reads CASSYKDREVQYF. The CDR3 DNA reads as TGTGCCAGCAGCTATAAGGACAGGGAGGTGCAGTACTTC.

The chain recombines TRBV27 with TRBJ2-3; possible D gene TRBD2, 5 bases. The length of the CDR3 is 14 residues. CDR1 is MNHEY, CDR2 SMNVEV, per germline (reference sequence). Trimming removed 5 bases at V and 4 bases at J, with 13 bases between. DNA for the CDR3: TGTGCCAGCAGTGACCCGGCGCGGGCAGATACGCAGTATTTT. This codes for CASSDPARADTQYF.

The chain links TRBV5-4 to TRBJ2-3, with D possibly matching TRBD2 (5 bases). There are 16 residues in the CDR3. V lost 3 bases to trimming and J lost 2 bases, with 16 bases between them. Per germline, CDR1 SGHNT and CDR2 YYREEE (reference sequence). Written as DNA, the CDR3 is TGTGCCAGCAGCTCCCTAGCAGCCACCTCCACAGATACGCAGTATTTT. As protein: CASSSLAATSTDTQYF. Together with reference TRBV5-4 and TRBJ2-3, the CDR3 gives the full variable domain: ETGVTQSPTHLIKTRGQQVTLRCSSQSGHNTVSWYQQALGQGPQFIFQYYREEENGRGNFPPRFSGLQFPNYSSELNVNALELDDSALYLCASSSLAATSTDTQYFGPGTRLTVL.

This sequence joins TRBV12-2 and TRBJ2-7; the D call TRBD2 from the table was never checked on the DNA. TRBV12-2 is marked as a pseudogene. There are 13 residues in the CDR3. The CDR3 DNA reads TGTGCAAGTCGCTTAGAAATTCGGTACGAGCAGTACTTC. It codes for CASRLEIRYEQYF.

The chain carries TRBV9 and TRBJ2-2; D may be TRBD1 (6 bases). The CDR3 totals 14 residues. Trimming cost V 0 bases and J 4 bases, with 7 bases left between them. Germline CDR1 SGDLS, CDR2 YYNGEE. Here the CDR3 reads CASSVVTGTGELFF. The CDR3 DNA follows: TGTGCCAGCAGCGTAGTGACAGGCACCGGGGAGCTGTTTTTT.

V is TRBV27 and J is TRBJ1-2, with TRBD1 matching over 9 bases. CDR1 and CDR2 from the germline V gene are MNHEY and SMNVEV (reference sequence). Germline trimming cut 3 bases from V and 9 bases from J; bases unmatched to any gene: 5. CDR3 length: 13 amino acids. The CDR3 sequence: CASSLDRGRSYTF. The CDR3 DNA reads as TGTGCCAGCAGTTTGGACAGGGGAAGGAGCTACACCTTC.

The chain links TRBV13 to TRBJ1-3; D gene ambiguous. The V end lost 3 bases, the J end lost 0 bases, and 9 bases lay between the germline ends. The CDR3 consists of 15 residues. Looked up from germline, CDR1 is PRHDT and CDR2 is FYEKMQ (reference sequence). CDR3 sequence: CASSLGRFSGNTIYF. The CDR3 DNA reads TGTGCCAGCAGCTTGGGCCGGTTCTCTGGAAACACCATATATTTT.

The V call is TRBV7-2, the J call TRBJ2-1; TRBD2 might be the D (5 bases). V was pared by 5 bases and J by 8 bases, with 22 bases between. This CDR3 region has 16 residues. Per germline, CDR1 SGHTA and CDR2 FQGNSA. The CDR3 here is CASSGSDYAPRDEQFF. CDR3 DNA sequence: TGTGCCAGCAGCGGGAGTGATTACGCCCCACGCGATGAGCAGTTCTTC. The entire variable domain, with the rest obtained from reference TRBV7-2 and TRBJ2-1, is as follows: GAGVSQSPSNKVTEKGKDVELRCDPISGHTALYWYRQSLGQGLEFLIYFQGNSAPDKSGLPSDRFSAERTGGSVSTLTIQRTQQEDSAVYLCASSGSDYAPRDEQFFGPGTRLTVL.

V usage is TRBV5-4 and J usage is TRBJ2-2; TRBD1 matches at 9 bases. CDR3 size: 15 residues. Germline loops: CDR1 SGHNT, CDR2 YYREEE (reference sequence). V shed 0 bases, J shed 4 bases, and the junction held 1 base outside the gene matches. CDR3 loop: CASSLGDRVTGELFF. The CDR3 nucleotides are TGTGCCAGCAGCTTGGGGGACAGGGTCACCGGGGAGCTGTTTTTT.

This chain uses TRBV28 with TRBJ1-2, with no clear D. The V and J ends lost 3 bases and 1 base respectively, with 9 bases between them. This CDR3 comprises 14 residues. Per the germline V gene, CDR1 is MDHEN and CDR2 is SYDVKM. CDR3 DNA: TGTGCCAGCAGTTTTGGTCTAAGTAACTATGGCTACACCTTC. As protein: CASSFGLSNYGYTF.

This chain uses TRBV11-2 with TRBJ1-1; D unresolved. The germline V gene has CDR1 SGHAT and CDR2 FQNNGV. Deletions cut 5 bases from V and 5 bases from J, with 6 bases between. CDR3 length: 11 residues. The CDR3 DNA follows: TGTGCCAGCAGCGGAGCGACTGAAGCTTTCTTT. The encoded protein is CASSGATEAFF.

The chain links TRBV10-3 to TRBJ2-1, with no clear D. The V and J ends lost 0 bases and 7 bases respectively, with 13 bases between them. Per germline, CDR1 ENHRY and CDR2 SYGVKD. This CDR3 contains 15 residues. The CDR3 DNA reads TGTGCCATCAGTGAGTCCGGTCTAGGTGATAATGAGCAGTTCTTC. This encodes CAISESGLGDNEQFF.

The CDR3 DNA is TGTGCCAGCAGCGTAAGCAGGGGTACTGAAGCTTTCTTT. Its translation: CASSVSRGTEAFF. The chain combines TRBV9 with TRBJ1-1; tentative D call: TRBD1 (6 bases). The CDR3 spans 13 residues. Trimming removed 1 base from V and 5 bases from J, with 9 bases in between. Germline V gives CDR1 SGDLS, CDR2 YYNGEE.

This clone occurred once. This sequence joins TRBV18 and TRBJ2-4, with TRBD2 matching 10 bases. CDR1 and CDR2 (germline): KGHSH, LQKENI. The junction had 8 bases not matched to a gene; V was cut back by 0 bases and J by 6 bases. This CDR3 contains 17 residues. In DNA, the CDR3 is TGTGCCAGCTCACCACCGACTCCGGGACTAGCGACAAACATTCAGTACTTC. Translating gives CASSPPTPGLATNIQYF.

The J gene is TRBJ2-5, the V gene TRBV6-6; perhaps TRBD2 as D (6 bases). This CDR3 is built from 16 residues. Trimming cost V 0 bases and J 1 base, with 12 bases left between them. Germline loops: CDR1 MNHNY, CDR2 SVGAGI (reference sequence). The CDR3 coding sequence is TGTGCCAGCAGTTACTCGACAGTCGGGGGCCAAGAGACCCAGTACTTC. Its translation: CASSYSTVGGQETQYF.

The V call is TRBV19, the J call TRBJ2-3; the D gene is possibly TRBD2 (6 bases). Germline assignment: CDR1 LNHDA and CDR2 SQIVND (reference sequence). The CDR3 loop spans 12 amino acids. The germline V and J ends were trimmed by 5 bases and 8 bases, with 11 bases remaining between them. CDR3 bases: TGTGCCAGTAGTGCGGGGTGGGGTACGCAGTATTTT. Translated: CASSAGWGTQYF.

The CDR3 bases are TGTGCCAGCAGTTTAGCGGGAGGGCCAACGAATGAGCAGTTCTTC. Protein: CASSLAGGPTNEQFF. The genes are TRBV5-6 and TRBJ2-1; 11 bases map to TRBD2. The V gene's germline CDR1 is SGHDT and CDR2 YYEEEE. This CDR3 is 15 amino acids long. V shed 5 bases, J shed 7 bases, and the junction held 8 bases outside the gene matches.

This clone has a single count. Distinct nucleotide sequences in the sample also encode this CDR3. The chain carries TRBV11-3 and TRBJ2-1, with a weak D call TRBD1 (6 bases). Trimming pared 0 bases from V and 4 bases from J, leaving 10 bases between. CDR1 is SGHNT, CDR2 YENEEA, per germline. This CDR3 has 15 residues. The CDR3 region is CASSLDSRGYNEQFF. The CDR3, as DNA: TGTGCCAGCAGCTTAGATTCCAGGGGTTACAATGAGCAGTTCTTC.

The chain employs TRBV7-6 and TRBJ2-1, with 11 bases identical to TRBD2. V gave up 1 base and J gave up 3 bases; unmatched junction bases: 5. The length of the CDR3 is 17 residues. CDR1 is SGHVS, CDR2 FNYEAQ, per germline. The CDR3 sequence is CASSLGLAGGRYNEQFF. The CDR3 DNA reads TGTGCCAGCAGCTTAGGATTAGCGGGAGGGCGCTACAATGAGCAGTTCTTC.

The V and J genes are TRBV9 and TRBJ2-1; D unclear. CDR1 and CDR2 (germline): SGDLS, YYNGEE. V was cut by 5 bases and J by 12 bases, with 15 bases left in between. The CDR3 is made up of 12 amino acids. The CDR3 loop is CASSPDGGGQFF. CDR3 in DNA: TGTGCCAGCAGTCCTGACGGCGGTGGGCAGTTCTTC.

The chain joins TRBV30 to TRBJ2-1, with TRBD2 as a possible D gene (5 bases). Germline-derived CDR1 and CDR2 are GTSNPN and SVGIG (reference sequence). CDR3 length: 13 amino acids. The V gene lost 0 bases and the J gene lost 12 bases, with 15 bases spanning the gap. This CDR3 reads CAWSVGLFGRQFF. The CDR3, as DNA: TGTGCCTGGAGTGTTGGACTTTTTGGAAGGCAGTTCTTC.

The V gene is TRBV10-3, the J gene TRBJ2-2; 13 nucleotides align to TRBD2. The germline V gene has CDR1 ENHRY and CDR2 SYGVKD. With 6 bases clipped from V and 6 bases from J, the junction kept 7 bases outside the gene matches. This CDR3 has 16 amino acids. This chain's CDR3 is CAIRITSGRAPGELFF. The CDR3 DNA follows: TGTGCCATCAGGATCACTAGCGGGAGGGCCCCCGGGGAGCTGTTTTTT.

The chain combines TRBV5-1 with TRBJ2-7; 10 nucleotides match TRBD2. This CDR3 comprises 15 residues. Trimming cost V 4 bases and J 2 bases; bases outside gene matches: 6. Germline loops: CDR1 SGHRS, CDR2 YFSETQ. This CDR3 reads CASSPGGTSAYEQYF. The CDR3 bases are TGCGCCAGCAGCCCAGGTGGGACTAGCGCCTACGAGCAGTACTTC. The whole variable domain, filled in from reference TRBV5-1 and TRBJ2-7, reads KAGVTQTPRYLIKTRGQQVTLSCSPISGHRSVSWYQQTPGQGLQFLFEYFSETQRNKGNFPGRFSGRQFSNSRSEMNVSTLELGDSALYLCASSPGGTSAYEQYFGPGTRLTVT.

The V gene is TRBV5-5, the J gene TRBJ2-7; 7 bases are a match to TRBD1. The V gene's germline CDR1 is SGHKS and CDR2 YYEKEE (reference sequence). The V and J ends lost 0 bases and 1 base, in that order; junction bases with no gene match: 1. This CDR3 contains 14 residues. The CDR3, as DNA: TGTGCCAGCAGCTTGGAACAGGGGTCCTACGAGCAGTACTTC. Protein: CASSLEQGSYEQYF.

The sample holds a few counts of this clone. The chain has TRBV4-2 and TRBJ2-1; 7 nucleotides agree with TRBD2. Trimming removed 2 bases from V and 0 bases from J; junction bases left unmatched: 4. The CDR3 loop spans 16 amino acids. The germline V gene encodes CDR1 LGHNA and CDR2 YNFKEQ. This CDR3 is CASSQSSGPSYNEQFF. The CDR3 DNA is TGTGCCAGCAGCCAATCTAGCGGCCCCTCCTACAATGAGCAGTTCTTC.

The chain uses TRBV28 and TRBJ2-5; 10 bases line up with TRBD2. Losses at the gene ends were 7 bases for V and 5 bases for J; bases not matched to a gene: 7. The CDR3 has 14 residues. Germline CDR1 MDHEN, CDR2 SYDVKM. The CDR3 sequence is CASMKSGRAETQYF. CDR3 nucleotide sequence: TGTGCCAGCATGAAAAGCGGGAGGGCGGAGACCCAGTACTTC.

This chain joins TRBV30 and TRBJ1-5; D gene ambiguous. Germline values: CDR1 GTSNPN, CDR2 SVGIG (reference sequence). Trimming left V 0 bases short and J 5 bases short, with 8 bases between. The CDR3 length is 13 residues. The DNA of the CDR3 is TGTGCCTGGAGTGTAGCGAGGGATCAGCCCCAGCATTTT. Protein product: CAWSVARDQPQHF.

This chain joins TRBV14 and TRBJ2-5; TRBD2 is a possible D gene (6 bases). The V end lost 3 bases, the J end lost 5 bases, and 19 bases lay between the germline ends. Germline V CDR1 and CDR2: SGHDN, FVKESK. CDR3 length: 16 amino acids. The CDR3 DNA sequence: TGTGCCAGCAGCCACGCGGGCGGGGCCCGCGGGGAGACCCAGTACTTC. This translates into CASSHAGGARGETQYF.

The chain has TRBV9 and TRBJ2-5, with a weak D call TRBD2 (6 bases). Trimming stripped 0 bases from V and 1 base from J, with 13 bases between. This CDR3 is built from 16 residues. Germline lookup yields CDR1 SGDLS and CDR2 YYNGEE. The CDR3: CASSVDGGGTQETQYF. CDR3 in DNA: TGTGCCAGCAGCGTAGATGGGGGAGGTACCCAAGAGACCCAGTACTTC.

CDR3 DNA sequence: TGTGCCAGCACTCGGGACAGGGGATTCGAGACCCAGTACTTC. Translating gives CASTRDRGFETQYF. The rearrangement uses TRBV2 and TRBJ2-5, with 10 bases fitting TRBD1. The ends lost 7 bases at V and 5 bases at J; junction bases unmatched: 7. The CDR3 has 14 amino acids. CDR1 SNHLY and CDR2 FYNNEI come from the germline V gene.